The present T cell receptor (beta chain) was sequenced within a study of long-term antiretroviral therapy in people with HIV. Assay version v3.0 of immunoSEQ was used, and it was run at survey level. Profiled with immunoSEQ multiplex PCR; TCRdb holds only in-frame clones, not every one. This table holds tens of thousands of clones, roughly 85% found once. This clone has just a few counts. The CDR3 has 15 amino acids. Trimming pared 5 bases from V and 2 bases from J, leaving 14 bases between. Germline V gene data show CDR1 as WNHNN and CDR2 as SYGVQD (reference sequence). The J gene is TRBJ2-3, the V gene TRBV10-1, with D perhaps TRBD1 (5 bases). This sequence was found in a middle-aged man with HIV. Sample: unsorted PBMCs, taken 2.3 years after starting antiretroviral therapy. The CDR3 is CASSPQGSHTDTQYF. The CDR3 DNA follows: TGCGCCAGCAGTCCCCAGGGCAGTCACACAGATACGCAGTATTTT.